The T cell receptor beta chain described here comes from a study of blood T cell repertoires in COVID-19. Study as a whole: The samples span acute and convalescent COVID-19 from the United States, Italy and Spain. PBMCs, B-cell-depleted T cells, or T cells were the source of the cDNA or gDNA that made up the material.

The CDR3 has 16 residues. Per the germline V gene, CDR1 is SGHVS and CDR2 is FNYEAQ. The germline V and J ends were trimmed by 2 bases and 6 bases, with 17 bases remaining between them. Assay used: immunoSEQ multiplex PCR; TCRdb lists only in-frame clones, some missing. The sample has about 130,000 clones, 70% to 90% seen once. This clone showed up just once. This receptor was obtained from a human donor in a cohort sampled during active COVID-19. This rearrangement joins TRBV7-6 to TRBJ2-1; tentative D call: TRBD2 (6 bases). What was sequenced was peripheral blood. In nucleotides, the CDR3 is TGTGCCAGCAGCTTATTACTGGGAGGCCTCTCCAATGAGCAGTTCTTC. This codes for CASSLLLGGLSNEQFF. Supplemented by reference TRBV7-6 and TRBJ2-1, the full variable domain reads GAGVSQSPRYKVTKRGQDVALRCDPISGHVSLYWYRQALGQGPEFLTYFNYEAQQDKSGLPNDRFSAERPEGSISTLTIQRTEQRDSAMYRCASSLLLGGLSNEQFFGPGTRLTVL.